The clone carrying this T cell receptor beta chain was seen a handful of times. Trimming cost V 6 bases and J 4 bases; bases outside gene matches: 10. The CDR3 sequence is 15 residues long. CDR1 is SQVTM, CDR2 ANQGSEA, per germline. The sample is drawn from a study of naive and memory T cell subsets. Amplification of ligated cDNA took four PCR rounds with SP2 and nested alpha and beta constant primers. For blood and skin samples, reverse transcription used TCR alpha and beta constant primers. TCRdb ran MiXCR on the 5' RACE reads and lists one entry per CDR3 protein. The table has about 57,000 distinct CDR3 sequences, 7.6% seen once. TCR cDNA received a 3' ligated oligonucleotide that carried a UMI. Adult healthy volunteers gave 2.5 ml peripheral blood for whole-blood RNA.

The receptor comes from a female donor in good health. The chain carries TRBV29-1 and TRBJ2-1; TRBD1 agrees at 9 bases. The CDR3 loop is CSVDIGDRVYNEQFF. CDR3 nucleotides: TGCAGCGTGGATATCGGGGACAGGGTATACAATGAGCAGTTCTTC.